Following are 4 T cell receptor beta chains from one sample sequenced in a study of technical replicates of blood from several donors. TCRdb's copy holds only in-frame clones and misses some; the assay was immunoSEQ multiplex PCR. The data contain tens of thousands of clones, 75% to 95% of them singletons. Sequencing was done on a sample of T cells isolated from PBMCs. These receptor sequences come from a human donor in good health.

V and J are TRBV7-9 and TRBJ2-5, with TRBD1 identical over 11 bases. The junction had 2 bases not matched to a gene; V was cut back by 4 bases and J by 4 bases. From germline, CDR1 is SEHNR and CDR2 FQNEAQ (reference sequence). The CDR3 has 14 amino acids. CDR3 region: CASSSGTGGETQYF. The DNA for the CDR3 is TGTGCCAGCAGCTCCGGGACAGGGGGAGAGACCCAGTACTTC.

This sequence joins TRBV4-1 and TRBJ2-7; 9 positions agree with TRBD2. J was trimmed by 3 bases and V by 0 bases; bases with no gene match: 6. The CDR3 loop spans 16 amino acids. Germline-derived CDR1 and CDR2 are MGHRA and YSYEKL. The CDR3 DNA is TGCGCCAGCAGCCAAGATTTGGCTAGCGGGAACTACGAGCAGTACTTC. Translation gives CASSQDLASGNYEQYF.

The chain joins TRBV4-1 to TRBJ1-1, with 8 bases fitting TRBD1. CDR1 is MGHRA, CDR2 YSYEKL, per germline. There are 13 residues in the CDR3. V lost 5 bases to trimming and J lost 5 bases; unmatched junction nucleotides: 4. The CDR3 reads CASSFRQGTEAFF. The CDR3, as DNA: TGCGCCAGCAGCTTTCGACAGGGGACTGAAGCTTTCTTT.

The rearrangement uses TRBV7-9 and TRBJ2-2; 8 bases align to TRBD2. V trimming: 5 bases; J trimming: 1 base; junction bases outside the gene matches: 15. The CDR3 runs to 19 residues. CDR1 SEHNR and CDR2 FQNEAQ come from the germline V gene (reference sequence). The chain's CDR3 is CASSPAAERGPKNTGELFF. CDR3 nucleotides: TGTGCCAGCAGCCCCGCCGCGGAGCGGGGGCCCAAGAACACCGGGGAGCTGTTTTTT. The full variable domain, in which reference TRBV7-9 and TRBJ2-2 provide the parts outside the CDR3, is DTGVSQNPRHKITKRGQNVTFRCDPISEHNRLYWYRQTLGQGPEFLTYFQNEAQLEKSRLLSDRFSAERPKGSFSTLEIQRTEQGDSAMYLCASSPAAERGPKNTGELFFGEGSRLTVL.